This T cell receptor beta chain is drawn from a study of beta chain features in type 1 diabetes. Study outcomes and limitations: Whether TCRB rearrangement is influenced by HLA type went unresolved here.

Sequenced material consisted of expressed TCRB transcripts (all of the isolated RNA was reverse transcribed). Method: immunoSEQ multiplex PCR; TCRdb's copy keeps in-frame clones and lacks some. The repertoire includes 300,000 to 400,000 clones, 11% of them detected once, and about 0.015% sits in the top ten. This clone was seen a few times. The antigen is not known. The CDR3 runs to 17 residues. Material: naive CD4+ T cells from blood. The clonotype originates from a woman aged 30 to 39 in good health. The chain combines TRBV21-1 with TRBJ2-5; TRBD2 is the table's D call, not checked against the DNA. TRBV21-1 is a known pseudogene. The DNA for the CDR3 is TGTGCCAGCAGCAATTCCCTAGCGGGAGGGCCTAGGGAGACCCAGTACTTC. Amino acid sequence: CASSNSLAGGPRETQYF.